This T cell receptor beta chain was recorded in a study of T cell responses to AZD1222 COVID-19 vaccine. Study-level points and caveats: When two AZD1222 doses had been given, Spike-specific TCR breadth and depth rose. The study sampled repertoires only after the peak T cell response.

On this clone itself: Its antigen remains unknown.

Repertoires were generated with immunoSEQ multiplex PCR, while TCRdb's copy carries only in-frame clones and drops some. This sample has some 150,000 clones, with over 90% found just once. This CDR3 is 14 amino acids long. Germline V gives CDR1 LGHDT, CDR2 YNNKEL (reference sequence). Trimming cost V 4 bases and J 6 bases, with 15 bases left between them. This sample comprised peripheral blood, obtained 28 days after the second AZD1222 dose. This receptor was taken from an adult who received the AZD1222 COVID-19 vaccine. This chain uses TRBV3-1 (or the pseudogene TRBV3-2) with TRBJ1-1; no clear D gene. CDR3 sequence (DNA): TGTGCCAGCAGCCCCCCAGTGAAATTGGCTGAAGCTTTCTTT. It codes for CASSPPVKLAEAFF.